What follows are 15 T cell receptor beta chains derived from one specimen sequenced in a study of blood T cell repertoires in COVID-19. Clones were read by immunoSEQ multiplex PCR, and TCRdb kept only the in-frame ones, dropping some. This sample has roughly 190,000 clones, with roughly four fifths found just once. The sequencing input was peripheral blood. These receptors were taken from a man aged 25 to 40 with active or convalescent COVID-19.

CDR3 protein: CASSSGQGDEKLFF. In DNA, the CDR3 is TGCGCCAGCAGCTCCGGACAGGGGGATGAAAAACTGTTTTTT. V is TRBV5-1 and J is TRBJ1-4, with 10 nucleotides matching TRBD1. This CDR3 comprises 14 residues. The germline CDR1 and CDR2 sequences are SGHRS and YFSETQ. With 3 bases clipped from V and 6 bases from J, the junction kept 2 bases outside the gene matches.

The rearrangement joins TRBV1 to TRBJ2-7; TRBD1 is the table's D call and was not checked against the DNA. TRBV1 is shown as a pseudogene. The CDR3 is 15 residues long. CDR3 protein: CTSSEGTGGTYEQYV. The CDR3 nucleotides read TGCACCAGCAGCGAAGGGACAGGGGGGACCTACGAGCAGTACGTC.

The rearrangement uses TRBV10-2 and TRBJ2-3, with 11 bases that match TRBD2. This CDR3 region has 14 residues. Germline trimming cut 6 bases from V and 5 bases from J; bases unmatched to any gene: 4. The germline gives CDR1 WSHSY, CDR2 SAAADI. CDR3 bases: TGCGCCAGCAGACTAGCGGGGGTTGTAGATACGCAGTATTTT. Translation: CASRLAGVVDTQYF.

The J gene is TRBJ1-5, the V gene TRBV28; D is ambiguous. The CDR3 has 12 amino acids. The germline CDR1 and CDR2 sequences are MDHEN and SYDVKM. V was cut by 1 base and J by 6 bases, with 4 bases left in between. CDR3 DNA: TGTGCCAGCAGTTTATCAGGTCAGCCCCAGCATTTT. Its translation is CASSLSGQPQHF.

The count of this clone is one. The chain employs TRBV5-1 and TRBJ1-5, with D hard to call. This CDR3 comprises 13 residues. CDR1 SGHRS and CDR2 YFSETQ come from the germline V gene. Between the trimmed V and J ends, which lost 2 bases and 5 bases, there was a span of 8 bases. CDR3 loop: CASSFLVDQPQHF. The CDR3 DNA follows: TGCGCCAGCAGCTTTCTAGTAGATCAGCCCCAGCATTTT.

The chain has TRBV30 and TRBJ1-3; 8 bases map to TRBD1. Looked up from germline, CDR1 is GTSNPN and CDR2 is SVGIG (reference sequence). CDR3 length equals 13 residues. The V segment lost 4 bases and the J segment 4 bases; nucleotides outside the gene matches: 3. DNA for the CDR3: TGTGCCTGGATTAGGACAGGGGGAAACACCATATATTTT. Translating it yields CAWIRTGGNTIYF.

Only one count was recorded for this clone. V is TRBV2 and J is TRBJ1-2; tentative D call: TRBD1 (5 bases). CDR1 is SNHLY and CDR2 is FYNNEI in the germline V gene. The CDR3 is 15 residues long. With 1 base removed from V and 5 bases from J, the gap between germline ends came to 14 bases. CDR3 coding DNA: TGTGCCAGCAGTGAAGTCTCGGGGGAAGTTTATGGCTACACCTTC. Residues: CASSEVSGEVYGYTF. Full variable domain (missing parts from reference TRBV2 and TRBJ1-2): EPEVTQTPSHQVTQMGQEVILRCVPISNHLYFYWYRQILGQKVEFLVSFYNNEISEKSEIFDDQFSVERPDGSNFTLKIRSTKLEDSAMYFCASSEVSGEVYGYTFGSGTRLTVV.

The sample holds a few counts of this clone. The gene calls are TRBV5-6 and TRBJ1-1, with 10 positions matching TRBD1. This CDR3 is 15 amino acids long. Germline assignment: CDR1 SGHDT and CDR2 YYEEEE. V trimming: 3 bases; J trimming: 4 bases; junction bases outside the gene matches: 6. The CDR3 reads CASSSRDRGGTEAFF. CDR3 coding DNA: TGTGCCAGCAGCTCACGGGACAGGGGCGGCACTGAAGCTTTCTTT.

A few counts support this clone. The CDR3 DNA sequence: TGTGCCAGCAGCCAAGTTACAGGGGGAAACCAGAGAAACACCATATATTTT. This sequence encodes CASSQVTGGNQRNTIYF. The V gene is TRBV4-2, the J gene TRBJ1-3, with 8 bases that match TRBD1. The CDR3 runs 17 residues. From germline, CDR1 is LGHNA and CDR2 YNFKEQ. Trimming took 1 base from V and 5 from J; bases not matched to a gene: 10.

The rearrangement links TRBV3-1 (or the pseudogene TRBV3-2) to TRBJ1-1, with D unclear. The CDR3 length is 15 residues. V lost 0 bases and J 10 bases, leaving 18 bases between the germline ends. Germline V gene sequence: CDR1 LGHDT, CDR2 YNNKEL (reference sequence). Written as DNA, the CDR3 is TGTGCCAGCAGCCAAGATGAGGCAGGAGGACGCGGAGCTTTCTTT. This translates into CASSQDEAGGRGAFF.

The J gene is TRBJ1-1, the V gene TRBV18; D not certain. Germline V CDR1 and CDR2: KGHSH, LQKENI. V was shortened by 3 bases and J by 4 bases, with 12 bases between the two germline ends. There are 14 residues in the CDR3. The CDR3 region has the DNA TGTGCCAGCTCACCCCCCGCGACACGCACTGAAGCTTTCTTT. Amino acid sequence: CASSPPATRTEAFF. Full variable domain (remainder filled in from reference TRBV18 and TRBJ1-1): NAGVMQNPRHLVRRRGQEARLRCSPMKGHSHVYWYRQLPEEGLKFMVYLQKENIIDESGMPKERFSAEFPKEGPSILRIQQVVRGDSAAYFCASSPPATRTEAFFGQGTRLTVV.

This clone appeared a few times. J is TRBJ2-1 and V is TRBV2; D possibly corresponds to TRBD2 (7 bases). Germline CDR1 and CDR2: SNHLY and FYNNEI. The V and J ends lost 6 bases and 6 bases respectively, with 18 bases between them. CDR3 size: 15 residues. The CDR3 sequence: CASSASRGGLNEQFF. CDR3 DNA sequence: TGTGCCAGCAGCGCGAGTCGCGGGGGCCTCAATGAGCAGTTCTTC. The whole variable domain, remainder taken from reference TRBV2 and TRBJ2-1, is EPEVTQTPSHQVTQMGQEVILRCVPISNHLYFYWYRQILGQKVEFLVSFYNNEISEKSEIFDDQFSVERPDGSNFTLKIRSTKLEDSAMYFCASSASRGGLNEQFFGPGTRLTVL.

The CDR3 region has the DNA TGCGCCAGCAGCCAAGAGGGGTCAAGCGGATTCTCCTACGAGCAGTACTTC. Translation gives CASSQEGSSGFSYEQYF. The V call is TRBV4-1, the J call TRBJ2-7, with a possible D match to TRBD2 (5 bases). Germline CDR1 reads MGHRA; CDR2 reads YSYEKL. The V and J ends lost 0 bases and 0 bases respectively, with 15 bases between them. The CDR3 totals 17 residues.

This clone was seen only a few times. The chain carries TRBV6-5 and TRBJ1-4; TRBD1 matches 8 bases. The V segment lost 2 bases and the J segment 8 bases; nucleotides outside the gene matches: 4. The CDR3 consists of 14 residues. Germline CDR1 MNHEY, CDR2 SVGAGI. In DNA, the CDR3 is TGTGCCAGCAGTTACGGACAGGGTGGCGAAAAACTGTTTTTT. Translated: CASSYGQGGEKLFF.

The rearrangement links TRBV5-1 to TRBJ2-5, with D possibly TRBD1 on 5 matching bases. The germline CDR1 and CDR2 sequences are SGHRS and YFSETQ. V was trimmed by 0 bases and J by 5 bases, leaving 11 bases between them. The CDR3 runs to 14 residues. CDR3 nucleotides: TGCGCCAGCAGCTTGGAGGGGCTGGGGGAGACCCAGTACTTC. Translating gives CASSLEGLGETQYF. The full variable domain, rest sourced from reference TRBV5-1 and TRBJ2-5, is KAGVTQTPRYLIKTRGQQVTLSCSPISGHRSVSWYQQTPGQGLQFLFEYFSETQRNKGNFPGRFSGRQFSNSRSEMNVSTLELGDSALYLCASSLEGLGETQYFGPGTRLLVL.